A single sample gave rise to the 8 T cell receptor beta chains below, sequenced in a study of tumor and adjacent non-tumor tissue in lung cancer. This sample's RNA came from whole unsorted tissue. Distant lung tissue was collected more than 3 cm away from the tumor edge. The library came from three nested PCR rounds adapted from ARM-PCR protocols. TCRdb redid the calling of the multiplex PCR reads with MiXCR, one entry per CDR3 protein. Of over 100,000 distinct CDR3 sequences detected, around 57% appear once; the ten largest clones hold 15% to 20%. Sample: distant non-tumor lung tissue. The source of these receptors is a man aged 55-75 years with non-small cell lung cancer.

A remark on this clonotype: Relative to the germline gene, one junction end is altered; a read error may explain this. The genes are TRBV6-5 and TRBJ1-1; D may be TRBD1 (5 bases). The CDR3 sequence is 14 residues long. The germline V gene encodes CDR1 MNHEY and CDR2 SVGAGI. The CDR3 loop reads CASSGIGRGTEASF. The CDR3 nucleotides are TGTGCCAGCAGTGGTATAGGACGGGGCACTGAAGCTTCCTTT.

This clonotype was found a few times. This sequence may be a read error, since a much larger clone differs from it by one base. The rearrangement links TRBV12-3 or TRBV12-4 to TRBJ2-7; D might be TRBD1 (6 bases). The V gene lost 3 bases and the J gene lost 11 bases, with 11 bases spanning the gap. This CDR3 region has 11 residues. In DNA form, the CDR3 reads TGTGCCAGCAGTTTGGGGGCATTGGAGTACTTC. Translation: CASSLGALEYF.

Concerning this clonotype itself: One junction end disagrees with the germline gene, perhaps due to a read error. The V call is TRBV6-1, the J call TRBJ2-7; no clear D. CDR3 length: 10 amino acids. CDR1 is MNHNS and CDR2 is SASEGT in the germline V gene. CDR3 protein: CVSVQAEQYF. The CDR3 region has the DNA TGTGTCAGCGTCCAGGCCGAGCAATACTTC.

In regard to this clonotype: The missing conserved phenylalanine or tryptophan at the end of this CDR3 makes a read error likely. It is unclear where the CDR3 begins or ends on the DNA, so no DNA is shown, and the CDR3 is as TCRdb lists it. The V gene is TRBV29-1, the J gene TRBJ1-3; the table's D call of TRBD1 was not tested on the DNA. From its first to its last residue, the CDR3 has 15 amino acids. CDR1 is SQVTM, CDR2 ANQGSEA, per germline. The chain's CDR3 is CSVRAGQHSGNAICY.

This clonotype has at least ten counts. The chain recombines TRBV5-1 with TRBJ1-1; perhaps TRBD1 as D (5 bases). Germline lookup yields CDR1 SGHRS and CDR2 YFSETQ. V dropped 6 bases and J dropped 4 bases, with 19 bases sitting between them. The CDR3 is 15 amino acids. CDR3 sequence reads: CASNPGGRVITEAFF. The CDR3, as DNA: TGCGCCAGCAACCCCGGCGGCAGGGTGATCACTGAAGCTTTCTTT.

Worth noting for this clonotype: At one boundary the junction diverges from the germline segment, which might be a read error. The chain employs TRBV5-4 and TRBJ2-2, with D perhaps assigned TRBD1 or TRBD2 (5 bases each). The CDR3 runs to 15 residues. CDR1 SGHNT and CDR2 YYREEE come from the germline V gene (reference sequence). The CDR3 loop is CASSLIGANTGELFF. The CDR3 bases are TGTGCCAGCAGCTTGATCGGGGCAAACACCGGGGAGCTGTTTTTC.

About this clonotype itself: The junction and the germline gene differ at one end; a read error may be behind it. The V gene is TRBV29-1, the J gene TRBJ2-1; D ambiguous. Germline lookup yields CDR1 SQVTM and CDR2 ANQGSEA. There are 14 residues in the CDR3. CDR3 in amino acids: CSVEDQAGCNEKFF. The DNA for the CDR3 is TGCAGCGTTGAAGATCAGGCCGGCTGCAATGAGAAGTTCTTC.

This chain uses TRBV5-1 with TRBJ2-3, with 12 bases identical to TRBD2. V was pared by 4 bases and J by 8 bases, with 11 bases of the junction left unmatched. The CDR3 contains 16 residues. In germline, CDR1 is SGHRS, CDR2 YFSETQ. CDR3 loop: CASSAQLAGGQGTQYF. CDR3 sequence (DNA): TGCGCCAGCAGCGCGCAACTAGCGGGAGGCCAGGGTACGCAGTATTTT.